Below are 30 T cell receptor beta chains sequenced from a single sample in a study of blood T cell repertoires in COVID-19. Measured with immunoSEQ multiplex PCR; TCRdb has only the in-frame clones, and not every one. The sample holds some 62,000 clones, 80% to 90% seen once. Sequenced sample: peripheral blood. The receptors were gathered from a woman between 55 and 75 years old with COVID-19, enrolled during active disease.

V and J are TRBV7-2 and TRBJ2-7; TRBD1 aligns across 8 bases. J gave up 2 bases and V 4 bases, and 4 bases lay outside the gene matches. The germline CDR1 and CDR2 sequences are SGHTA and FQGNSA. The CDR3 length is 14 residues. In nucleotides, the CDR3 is TGTGCCAGCAGCTGGAGACAGGGGCCCTACGAGCAGTACTTC. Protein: CASSWRQGPYEQYF.

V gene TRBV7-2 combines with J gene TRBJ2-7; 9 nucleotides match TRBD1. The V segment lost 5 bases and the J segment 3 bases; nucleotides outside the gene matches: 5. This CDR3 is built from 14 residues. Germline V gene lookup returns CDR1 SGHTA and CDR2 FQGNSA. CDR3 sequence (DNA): TGTGCCAGCAGCCAACGGGACAGGGTCTACGAGCAGTACTTC. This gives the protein CASSQRDRVYEQYF.

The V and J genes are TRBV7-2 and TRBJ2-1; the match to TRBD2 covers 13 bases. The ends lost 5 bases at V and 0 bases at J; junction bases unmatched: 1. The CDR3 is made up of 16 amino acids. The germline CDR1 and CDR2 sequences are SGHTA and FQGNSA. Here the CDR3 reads CASSRTSGSSYNEQFF. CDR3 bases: TGTGCCAGCAGCCGGACTAGCGGGAGCTCCTACAATGAGCAGTTCTTC.

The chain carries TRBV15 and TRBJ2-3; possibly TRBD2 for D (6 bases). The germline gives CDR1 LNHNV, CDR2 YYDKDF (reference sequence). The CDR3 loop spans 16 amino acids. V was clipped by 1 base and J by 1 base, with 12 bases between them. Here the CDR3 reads CATSRGEASGTDTQYF. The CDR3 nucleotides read TGTGCCACCAGCAGAGGGGAAGCTAGCGGCACAGATACGCAGTATTTT.

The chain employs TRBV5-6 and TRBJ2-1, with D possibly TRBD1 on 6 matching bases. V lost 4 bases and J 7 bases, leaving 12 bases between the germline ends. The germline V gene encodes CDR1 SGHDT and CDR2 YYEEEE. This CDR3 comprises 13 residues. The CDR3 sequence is CASSGGLPNEQFF. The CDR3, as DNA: TGTGCCAGCAGCGGGGGCCTCCCGAATGAGCAGTTCTTC. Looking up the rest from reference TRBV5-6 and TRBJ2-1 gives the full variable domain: DAGVTQSPTHLIKTRGQQVTLRCSPKSGHDTVSWYQQALGQGPQFIFQYYEEEERQRGNFPDRFSGHQFPNYSSELNVNALLLGDSALYLCASSGGLPNEQFFGPGTRLTVL.

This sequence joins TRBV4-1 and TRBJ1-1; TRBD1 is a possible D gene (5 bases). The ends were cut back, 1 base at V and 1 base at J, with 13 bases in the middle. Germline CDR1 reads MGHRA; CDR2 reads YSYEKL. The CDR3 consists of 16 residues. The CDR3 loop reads CASSQVPSGANTEAFF. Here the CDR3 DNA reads TGCGCCAGCAGCCAAGTCCCCAGTGGGGCGAACACTGAAGCTTTCTTT.

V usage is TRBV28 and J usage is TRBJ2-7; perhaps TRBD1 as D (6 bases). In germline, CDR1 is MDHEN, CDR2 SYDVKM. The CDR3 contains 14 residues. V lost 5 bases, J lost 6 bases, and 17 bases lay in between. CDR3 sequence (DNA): TGTGCCAGCAGTCCTAGATTGACAGGCTCCGAGCAGTACTTC. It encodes CASSPRLTGSEQYF.

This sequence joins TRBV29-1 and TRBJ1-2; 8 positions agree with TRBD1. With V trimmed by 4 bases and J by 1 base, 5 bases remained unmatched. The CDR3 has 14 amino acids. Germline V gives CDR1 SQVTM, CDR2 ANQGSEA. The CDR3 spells CSVGGTGFNYGYTF. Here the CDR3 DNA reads TGCAGCGTTGGAGGGACAGGTTTTAACTATGGCTACACCTTC.

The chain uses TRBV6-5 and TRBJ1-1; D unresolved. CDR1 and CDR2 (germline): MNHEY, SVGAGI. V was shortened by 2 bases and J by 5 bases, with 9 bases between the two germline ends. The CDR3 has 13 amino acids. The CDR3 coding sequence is TGTGCCAGCAGTTACACCCGAGGGACTGAAGCTTTCTTT. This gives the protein CASSYTRGTEAFF.

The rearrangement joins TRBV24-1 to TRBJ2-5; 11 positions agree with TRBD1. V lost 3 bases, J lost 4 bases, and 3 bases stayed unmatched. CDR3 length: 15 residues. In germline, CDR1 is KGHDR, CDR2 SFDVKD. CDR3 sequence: CATSDRTGGGETQYF. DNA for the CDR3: TGTGCCACCAGTGATCGGACAGGGGGCGGAGAGACCCAGTACTTC.

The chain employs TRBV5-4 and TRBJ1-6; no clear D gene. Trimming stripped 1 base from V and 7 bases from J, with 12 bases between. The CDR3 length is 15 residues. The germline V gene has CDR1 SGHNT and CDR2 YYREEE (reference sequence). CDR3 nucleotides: TGTGCCAGCAGCTTGACCGGGAGAACAAATTCACCCCTCCACTTT. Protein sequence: CASSLTGRTNSPLHF.

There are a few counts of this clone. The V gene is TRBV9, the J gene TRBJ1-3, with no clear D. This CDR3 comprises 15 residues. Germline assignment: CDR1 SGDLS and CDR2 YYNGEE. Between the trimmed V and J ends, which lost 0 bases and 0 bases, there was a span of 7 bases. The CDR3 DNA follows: TGTGCCAGCAGCGTAGCGTCAGACTCTGGAAACACCATATATTTT. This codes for CASSVASDSGNTIYF.

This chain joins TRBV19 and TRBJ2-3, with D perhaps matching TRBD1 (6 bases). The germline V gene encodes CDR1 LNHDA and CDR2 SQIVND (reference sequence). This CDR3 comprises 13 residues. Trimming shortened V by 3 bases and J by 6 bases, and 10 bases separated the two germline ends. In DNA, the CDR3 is TGTGCCAGTAGTATCCACAGGGAGGATACGCAGTATTTT. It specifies CASSIHREDTQYF.

The CDR3 loop reads CASSPWRGGDTQYF. The CDR3, as DNA: TGTGCCAGCAGTCCCTGGCGGGGGGGAGATACGCAGTATTTT. The rearrangement uses TRBV6-2 or TRBV6-3 and TRBJ2-3, with 9 nucleotides matching TRBD2. CDR1 is MNHEY, CDR2 SVGEGT, per germline. The CDR3 has 14 amino acids. V was clipped by 5 bases and J by 5 bases; unmatched bases: 5.

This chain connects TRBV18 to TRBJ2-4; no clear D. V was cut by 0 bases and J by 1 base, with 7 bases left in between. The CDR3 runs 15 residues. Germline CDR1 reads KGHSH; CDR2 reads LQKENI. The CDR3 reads CASSPPSVAKNIQYF. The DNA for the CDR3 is TGTGCCAGCTCACCACCCTCAGTGGCCAAAAACATTCAGTACTTC.

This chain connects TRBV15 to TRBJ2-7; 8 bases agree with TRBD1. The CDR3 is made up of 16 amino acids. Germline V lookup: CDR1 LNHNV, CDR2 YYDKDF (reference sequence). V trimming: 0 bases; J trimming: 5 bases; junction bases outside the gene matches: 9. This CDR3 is CATSREGQASSDEQYF. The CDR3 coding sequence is TGTGCCACCAGCAGAGAGGGACAGGCTTCTAGCGACGAGCAGTACTTC. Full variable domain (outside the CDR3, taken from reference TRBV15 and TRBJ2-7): DAMVIQNPRYQVTQFGKPVTLSCSQTLNHNVMYWYQQKSSQAPKLLFHYYDKDFNNEADTPDNFQSRRPNTSFCFLDIRSPGLGDTAMYLCATSREGQASSDEQYFGPGTRLTVT.

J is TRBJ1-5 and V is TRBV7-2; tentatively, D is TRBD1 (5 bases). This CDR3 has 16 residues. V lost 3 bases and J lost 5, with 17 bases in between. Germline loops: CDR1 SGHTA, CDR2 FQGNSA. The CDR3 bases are TGTGCCAGCAGCTTCGGTTCGGCAGGGTGGGATCAGCCCCAGCATTTT. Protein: CASSFGSAGWDQPQHF.

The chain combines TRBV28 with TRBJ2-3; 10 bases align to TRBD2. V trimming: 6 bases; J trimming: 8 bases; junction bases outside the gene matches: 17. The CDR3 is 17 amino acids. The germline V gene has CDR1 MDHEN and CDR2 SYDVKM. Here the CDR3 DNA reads TGTGCCAGCAGAGGGACCGGACTAGCGGAATCTCGGGGTACGCAGTATTTT. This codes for CASRGTGLAESRGTQYF.

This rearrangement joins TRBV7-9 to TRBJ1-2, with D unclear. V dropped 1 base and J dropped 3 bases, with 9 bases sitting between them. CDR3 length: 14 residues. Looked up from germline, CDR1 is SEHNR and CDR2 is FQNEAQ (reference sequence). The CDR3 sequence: CASSLVLADYGYTF. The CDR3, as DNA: TGTGCCAGCAGCTTAGTTTTGGCAGACTATGGCTACACCTTC.

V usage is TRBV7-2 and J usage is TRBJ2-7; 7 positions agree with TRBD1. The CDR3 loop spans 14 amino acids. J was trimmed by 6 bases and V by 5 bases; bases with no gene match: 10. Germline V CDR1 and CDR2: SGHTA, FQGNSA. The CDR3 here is CASSVGGQTSEQYF. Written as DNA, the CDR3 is TGTGCCAGCAGCGTTGGGGGACAGACCTCCGAGCAGTACTTC.

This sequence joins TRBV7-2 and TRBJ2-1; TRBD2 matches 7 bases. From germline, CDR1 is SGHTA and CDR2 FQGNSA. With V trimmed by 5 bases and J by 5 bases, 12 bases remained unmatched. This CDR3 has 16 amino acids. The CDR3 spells CASSPYREAGDNEQFF. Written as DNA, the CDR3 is TGTGCCAGCAGCCCCTATCGGGAGGCGGGTGACAATGAGCAGTTCTTC.

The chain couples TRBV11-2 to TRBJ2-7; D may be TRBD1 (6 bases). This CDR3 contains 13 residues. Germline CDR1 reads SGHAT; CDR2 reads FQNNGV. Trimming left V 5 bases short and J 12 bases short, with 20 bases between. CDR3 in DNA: TGTGCCAGCAGCATCCGGGACATCTCTCCCAGGTACTTC. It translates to CASSIRDISPRYF.

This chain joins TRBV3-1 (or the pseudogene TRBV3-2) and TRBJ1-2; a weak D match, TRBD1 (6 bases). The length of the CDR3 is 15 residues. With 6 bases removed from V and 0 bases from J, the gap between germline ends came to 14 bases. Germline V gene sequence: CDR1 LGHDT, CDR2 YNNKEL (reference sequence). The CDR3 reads CASRDDRIANYGYTF. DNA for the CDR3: TGTGCCAGCAGGGACGACAGGATAGCTAACTATGGCTACACCTTC.

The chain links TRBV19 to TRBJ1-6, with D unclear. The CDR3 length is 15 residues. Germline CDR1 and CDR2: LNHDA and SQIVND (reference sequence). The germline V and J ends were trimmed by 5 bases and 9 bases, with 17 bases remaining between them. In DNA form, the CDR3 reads TGTGCCAGTAGTCAAACCCTCCTGGGCCGTTCACCCCTCCACTTT. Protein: CASSQTLLGRSPLHF.

This CDR3 is CASSQDPQGQGMDEQFF. The CDR3 nucleotides are TGCGCCAGCAGCCAAGATCCACAGGGACAGGGGATGGATGAGCAGTTCTTC. The rearrangement links TRBV4-3 to TRBJ2-1; TRBD1 matches 10 bases. This CDR3 has 17 amino acids. Germline CDR1 is LGHNA and CDR2 is YSLEER. Trimming at V came to 0 bases and at J to 8 bases, leaving 10 bases not matched to a gene.

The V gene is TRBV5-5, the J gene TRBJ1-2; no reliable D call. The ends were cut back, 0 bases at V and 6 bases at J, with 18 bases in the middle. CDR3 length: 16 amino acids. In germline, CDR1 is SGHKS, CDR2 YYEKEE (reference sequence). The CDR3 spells CASSLGTGSGKNGYTF. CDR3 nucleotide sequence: TGTGCCAGCAGCTTGGGTACGGGGTCGGGTAAAAATGGCTACACCTTC.

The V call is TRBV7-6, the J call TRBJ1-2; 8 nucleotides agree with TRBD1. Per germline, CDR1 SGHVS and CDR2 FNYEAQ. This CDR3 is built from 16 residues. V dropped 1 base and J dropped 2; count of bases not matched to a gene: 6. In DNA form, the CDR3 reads TGTGCCAGCAGCTTAGTGACAGGGGCAAGAAACTATGGCTACACCTTC. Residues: CASSLVTGARNYGYTF.

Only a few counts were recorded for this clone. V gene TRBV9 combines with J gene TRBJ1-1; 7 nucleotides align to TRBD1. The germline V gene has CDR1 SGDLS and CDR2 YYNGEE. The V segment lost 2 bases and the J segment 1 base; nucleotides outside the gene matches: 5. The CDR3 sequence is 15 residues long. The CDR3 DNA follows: TGTGCCAGCAGCGTCCCGACAGGGCCGAACACTGAAGCTTTCTTT. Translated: CASSVPTGPNTEAFF.

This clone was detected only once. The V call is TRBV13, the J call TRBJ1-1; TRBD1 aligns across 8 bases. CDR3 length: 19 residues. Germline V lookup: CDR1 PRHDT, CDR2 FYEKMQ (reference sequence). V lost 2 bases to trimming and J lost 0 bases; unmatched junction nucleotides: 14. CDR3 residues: CASSLRNFLGQAMNTEAFF. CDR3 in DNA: TGTGCCAGCAGCTTACGTAATTTTTTGGGACAGGCAATGAACACTGAAGCTTTCTTT.

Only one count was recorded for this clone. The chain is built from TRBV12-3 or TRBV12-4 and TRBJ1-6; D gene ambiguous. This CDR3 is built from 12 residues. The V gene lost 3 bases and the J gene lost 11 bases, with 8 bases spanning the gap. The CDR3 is CASSFPTAPLHF. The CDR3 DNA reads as TGTGCCAGCAGTTTCCCCACGGCACCCCTCCACTTT.